This T cell receptor beta chain came from a study of T cell clusters in autoimmune cytopenias. Study summary: A median of about 52,000 TRB reads per sample yielded a median roughly 2,500 distinct clonotypes.

Study-wide findings and caveats: TRB repertoire shifts in secondary cytopenia and chronic lymphocytic leukemia mostly reflected lymphoma, not autoimmunity. Primary autoimmune cytopenia patients appeared to lack physiological T cell clusters present in healthy donors. No experiment has yet validated the function of the T cell clusters defined in silico.

This CDR3 spans 14 amino acids. Germline V gives CDR1 KGHDR, CDR2 SFDVKD. One tube held mixed TRB-A and TRB-B primer pools for touch-down PCR. TCRdb derives one entry per CDR3 protein from the multiplex PCR reads, leaving out DNA. The sample has some 8,400 distinct CDR3 sequences; the top ten hold around 23%. TRB was amplified from approximately 230 ng of peripheral blood genomic DNA per sample. As to this clonotype: Antigen unknown.

This TCR came from a human donor with an autoimmune cytopenia or autoimmune hepatitis (not recorded which). The V gene is TRBV24-1, the J gene TRBJ2-2. Sequenced sample: peripheral blood. CDR3 in amino acids: CATSDPTNTGELFF.